This T cell receptor beta chain was captured by sequencing in a study of blood T cell repertoires in COVID-19. Overall study context: There were acute and convalescent COVID-19 samples, and they came from the United States, Italy and Spain. In each case, the material was cDNA or gDNA derived from T cells, B-cell-depleted T cells, or PBMCs.

Under the authors' procedure: Nucleated cell counts were estimated from reference gene primer amplification. Sequencing used immunoSEQ multiplex PCR; TCRdb keeps in-frame clones, though not all of them. V and J calls and clone size are copied from that table; D and trimming were computed from the DNA. Here the sample spans 180,000 or so clones, more than 85% being singletons. Germline V gene sequence: CDR1 ENHRY, CDR2 SYGVKD. The CDR3 loop spans 15 amino acids. Trimming took 7 bases from V and 5 from J, leaving 15 bases between them. The receptor was derived from a woman of 80 years or more in a cohort sampled during active or convalescent COVID-19. Sequenced sample: peripheral blood. The chain couples TRBV10-3 to TRBJ1-6; a possible D gene is TRBD1 (5 bases). CDR3 bases: TGTGCCATCATGGCTTCGACAGTGAATAATTCACCCCTCCACTTT. It yields the protein CAIMASTVNNSPLHF.